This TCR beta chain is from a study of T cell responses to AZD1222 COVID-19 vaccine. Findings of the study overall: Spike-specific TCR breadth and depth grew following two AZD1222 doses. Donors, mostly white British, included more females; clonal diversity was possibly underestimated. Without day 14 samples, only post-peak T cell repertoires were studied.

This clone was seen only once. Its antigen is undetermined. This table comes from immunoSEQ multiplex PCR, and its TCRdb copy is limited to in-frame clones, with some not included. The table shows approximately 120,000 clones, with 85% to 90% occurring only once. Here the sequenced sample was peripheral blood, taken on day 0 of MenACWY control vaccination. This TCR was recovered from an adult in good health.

In DNA, the CDR3 is TGTGCCGGTGCCCGGGACAGAGCTAATGAAAAACTGTTTTTT. Protein: CAGARDRANEKLFF. The chain has TRBV30 and TRBJ1-4, with 7 bases matching TRBD1. This CDR3 region has 14 residues. The V gene end was trimmed by 8 bases and the J gene end by 3 bases; junction bases not matched to a gene: 9. Germline values: CDR1 GTSNPN, CDR2 SVGIG (reference sequence).